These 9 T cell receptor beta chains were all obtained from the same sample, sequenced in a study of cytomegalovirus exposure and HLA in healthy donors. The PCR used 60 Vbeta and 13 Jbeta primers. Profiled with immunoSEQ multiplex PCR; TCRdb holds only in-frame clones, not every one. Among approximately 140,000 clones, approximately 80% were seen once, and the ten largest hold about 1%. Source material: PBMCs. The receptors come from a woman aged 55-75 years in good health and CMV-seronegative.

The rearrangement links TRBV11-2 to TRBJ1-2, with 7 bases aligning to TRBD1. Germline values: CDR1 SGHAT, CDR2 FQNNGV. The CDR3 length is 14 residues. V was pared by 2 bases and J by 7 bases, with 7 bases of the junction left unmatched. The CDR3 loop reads CASSLLQGRVGYTF. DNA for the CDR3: TGTGCCAGCAGCTTACTACAGGGGCGAGTTGGCTACACCTTC.

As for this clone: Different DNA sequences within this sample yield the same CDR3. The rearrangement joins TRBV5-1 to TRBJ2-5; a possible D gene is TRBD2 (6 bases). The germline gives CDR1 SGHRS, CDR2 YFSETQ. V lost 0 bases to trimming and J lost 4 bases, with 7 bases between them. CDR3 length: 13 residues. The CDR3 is CASSLVGGETQYF. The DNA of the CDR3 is TGCGCCAGCAGCTTGGTGGGGGGAGAGACCCAGTACTTC.

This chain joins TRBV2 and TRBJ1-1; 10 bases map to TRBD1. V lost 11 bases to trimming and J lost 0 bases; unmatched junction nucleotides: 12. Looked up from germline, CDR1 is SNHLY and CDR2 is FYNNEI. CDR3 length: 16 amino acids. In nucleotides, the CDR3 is TGTGCCCGCGCAGGTGGGACAGGGGAGTTGAACACTGAAGCTTTCTTT. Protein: CARAGGTGELNTEAFF.

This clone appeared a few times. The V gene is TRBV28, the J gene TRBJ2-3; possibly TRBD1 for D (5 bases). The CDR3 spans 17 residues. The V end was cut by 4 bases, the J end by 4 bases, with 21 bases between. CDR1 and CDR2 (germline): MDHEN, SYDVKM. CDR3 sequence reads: CASSSLFPQGVPDTQYF. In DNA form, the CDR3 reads TGTGCCAGCAGTTCCCTTTTCCCGCAGGGTGTCCCAGATACGCAGTATTTT.

The CDR3, as DNA: TGTGCCAGCAGGCCCGACGTAACGGGGAGGACTGAAGCTTTCTTT. It is translated as CASRPDVTGRTEAFF. The chain links TRBV2 to TRBJ1-1; no firm D call. V dropped 6 bases and J dropped 5 bases, with 19 bases sitting between them. Germline CDR1 reads SNHLY; CDR2 reads FYNNEI. The CDR3 contains 15 residues.

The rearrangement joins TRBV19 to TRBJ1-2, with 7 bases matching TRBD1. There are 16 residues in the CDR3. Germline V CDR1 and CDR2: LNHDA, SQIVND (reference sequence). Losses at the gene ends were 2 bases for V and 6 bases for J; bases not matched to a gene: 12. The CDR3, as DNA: TGTGCCAGTAGTATAACATTTACGACAGGGCACAATGGCTACACCTTC. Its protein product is CASSITFTTGHNGYTF.

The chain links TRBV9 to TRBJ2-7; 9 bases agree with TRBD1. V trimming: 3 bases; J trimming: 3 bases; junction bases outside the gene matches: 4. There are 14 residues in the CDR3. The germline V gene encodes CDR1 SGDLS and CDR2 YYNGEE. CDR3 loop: CASSAKGQGYEQYF. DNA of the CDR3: TGTGCCAGCAGCGCGAAGGGACAGGGCTACGAGCAGTACTTC.

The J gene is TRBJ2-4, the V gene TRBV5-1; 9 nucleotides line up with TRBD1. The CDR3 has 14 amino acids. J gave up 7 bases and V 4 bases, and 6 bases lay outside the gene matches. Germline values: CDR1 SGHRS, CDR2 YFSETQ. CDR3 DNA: TGCGCCAGCAGCCCCGGACAGGGGCTGAACATTCAGTACTTC. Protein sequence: CASSPGQGLNIQYF.

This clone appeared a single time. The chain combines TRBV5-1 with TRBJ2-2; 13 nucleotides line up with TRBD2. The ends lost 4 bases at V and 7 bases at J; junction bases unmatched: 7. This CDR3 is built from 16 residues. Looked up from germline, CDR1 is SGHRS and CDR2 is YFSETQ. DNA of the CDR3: TGCGCCAGCAGCGCCCCGGGACTAGCGGGACGCGGGGAGCTGTTTTTT. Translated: CASSAPGLAGRGELFF. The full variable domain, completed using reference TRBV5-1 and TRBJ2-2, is KAGVTQTPRYLIKTRGQQVTLSCSPISGHRSVSWYQQTPGQGLQFLFEYFSETQRNKGNFPGRFSGRQFSNSRSEMNVSTLELGDSALYLCASSAPGLAGRGELFFGEGSRLTVL.